The 16 T cell receptor beta chains in this list originate from one sample, sequenced in a study of T cell responses to AZD1222 COVID-19 vaccine. Repertoires were generated with immunoSEQ multiplex PCR, while TCRdb's copy carries only in-frame clones and drops some. The profile shows some 130,000 clones, 80% to 95% of them singletons. The sample here was peripheral blood, taken 28 days after the second AZD1222 dose. Every receptor here comes from an adult who received the AZD1222 COVID-19 vaccine.

The rearrangement links TRBV27 to TRBJ1-4; perhaps TRBD1 as D (6 bases). Trimming took 5 bases from V and 7 from J, leaving 14 bases between them. The CDR3 runs to 14 residues. CDR1 and CDR2 (germline): MNHEY, SMNVEV (reference sequence). CDR3 loop: CASSPGQLSEKLFF. Written as DNA, the CDR3 is TGTGCCAGCAGTCCAGGACAGTTGAGTGAAAAACTGTTTTTT.

The CDR3 spells CASSPPGRLTIYF. In DNA form, the CDR3 reads TGTGCCAGCAGCCCTCCGGGACGCTTAACCATATATTTT. The chain combines TRBV7-9 with TRBJ1-3; possibly TRBD1 for D (5 bases). V gave up 5 bases and J gave up 10 bases, with 15 bases separating them. Germline V CDR1 and CDR2: SEHNR, FQNEAQ (reference sequence). This CDR3 contains 13 residues.

V usage is TRBV11-3 and J usage is TRBJ2-1; tentative D call: TRBD2 (5 bases). The CDR3 sequence is 14 residues long. V lost 7 bases to trimming and J lost 8 bases, with 18 bases between them. Germline CDR1 and CDR2: SGHNT and YENEEA. This chain's CDR3 is CASTPTRGNDEQFF. The DNA for the CDR3 is TGTGCCAGCACCCCGACCCGGGGTAACGATGAGCAGTTCTTC.

The chain links TRBV7-2 to TRBJ2-1, with 9 bases fitting TRBD2. The CDR3 runs to 18 residues. J gave up 2 bases and V 1 base, and 9 bases lay outside the gene matches. The germline V gene encodes CDR1 SGHTA and CDR2 FQGNSA. CDR3 sequence: CASSLVLLAGGAYNEQFF. As DNA, the CDR3 is TGTGCCAGCAGCTTAGTTTTGTTGGCGGGGGGGGCCTACAATGAGCAGTTCTTC.

This sequence joins TRBV11-3 and TRBJ2-5; D might be TRBD1 (5 bases). Germline V gene lookup returns CDR1 SGHNT and CDR2 YENEEA. This CDR3 spans 16 amino acids. V dropped 3 bases and J dropped 7 bases, with 21 bases sitting between them. The CDR3 DNA reads TGTGCCAGCAGCTTGAGGCAGGGAACCAGAGCCGGGACCCAGTACTTC. Its translation is CASSLRQGTRAGTQYF.

This chain joins TRBV7-2 and TRBJ1-5; 9 bases are a match to TRBD1. V lost 1 base, J lost 6 bases, and 4 bases stayed unmatched. Germline V gives CDR1 SGHTA, CDR2 FQGNSA. The CDR3 has 15 residues. The CDR3 sequence: CASSLEQGARQPQHF. The CDR3 nucleotides read TGTGCCAGCAGCTTAGAACAGGGGGCGCGTCAGCCCCAGCATTTT. The full variable domain, in which reference TRBV7-2 and TRBJ1-5 provide the parts outside the CDR3, is GAGVSQSPSNKVTEKGKDVELRCDPISGHTALYWYRQSLGQGLEFLIYFQGNSAPDKSGLPSDRFSAERTGGSVSTLTIQRTQQEDSAVYLCASSLEQGARQPQHFGDGTRLSIL.

The V gene is TRBV6-5, the J gene TRBJ2-7; 10 positions agree with TRBD1. Germline V gene sequence: CDR1 MNHEY, CDR2 SVGAGI. V lost 9 bases to trimming and J lost 6 bases; unmatched junction nucleotides: 5. The CDR3 has 12 amino acids. In DNA, the CDR3 is TGTGCCAGAGGGACAGGGGAGGGCGAGCAGTACTTC. Translating it yields CARGTGEGEQYF.

This sequence joins TRBV5-6 and TRBJ2-1; D remains ambiguous. This CDR3 is 14 amino acids long. CDR1 and CDR2 from the germline V gene are SGHDT and YYEEEE. V was clipped by 4 bases and J by 4 bases, with 12 bases between them. CDR3 nucleotides: TGTGCCAGCAGCCCCATAGTCGTGTACAATGAGCAGTTCTTC. Amino acids: CASSPIVVYNEQFF.

The chain combines TRBV7-9 with TRBJ2-5; D possibly corresponds to TRBD2 (6 bases). The CDR3 loop spans 16 amino acids. Germline V gene lookup returns CDR1 SEHNR and CDR2 FQNEAQ (reference sequence). V lost 5 bases and J 5 bases, leaving 21 bases between the germline ends. The CDR3 here is CASSPNPGSGRETQYF. CDR3 coding DNA: TGTGCCAGCAGCCCTAACCCCGGGTCGGGGAGGGAGACCCAGTACTTC.

The rearrangement joins TRBV30 to TRBJ1-6; D is unresolved. Germline CDR1 reads GTSNPN; CDR2 reads SVGIG (reference sequence). V was clipped by 0 bases and J by 14 bases, with 11 bases between them. The CDR3 consists of 12 residues. The CDR3 bases are TGTGCCTGGAGTGTAGACCCGCGGGCCCTCCACTTT. It codes for CAWSVDPRALHF.

This sequence joins TRBV12-5 and TRBJ1-4; 8 bases map to TRBD1. CDR1 is LGHNT and CDR2 is FRNRAP in the germline V gene. CDR3 length: 14 residues. Trimming cost V 6 bases and J 3 bases; bases outside gene matches: 3. CDR3 in amino acids: CASGMTGANEKLFF. The CDR3 nucleotides are TGTGCTAGTGGGATGACAGGGGCTAATGAAAAACTGTTTTTT.

This sequence joins TRBV4-3 and TRBJ1-6; weak D call: TRBD1 (5 bases). V was trimmed by 1 base and J by 9 bases, leaving 13 bases between them. Germline assignment: CDR1 LGHNA and CDR2 YSLEER. This CDR3 has 15 residues. CDR3 DNA sequence: TGCGCCAGCAGCCAAGGGGTATCGCAGGGTTCACCCCTCCACTTT. Translation gives CASSQGVSQGSPLHF.

V and J are TRBV19 and TRBJ1-4; 8 bases agree with TRBD1. Germline lookup yields CDR1 LNHDA and CDR2 SQIVND (reference sequence). The J segment lost 3 bases and the V segment lost 5 bases, leaving 5 bases of the junction unmatched. The CDR3 length is 15 residues. The CDR3 loop is CASSPQTGANEKLFF. The CDR3 region has the DNA TGTGCCAGTAGTCCCCAGACAGGGGCTAATGAAAAACTGTTTTTT. The whole variable domain, filled in from reference TRBV19 and TRBJ1-4, reads DGGITQSPKYLFRKEGQNVTLSCEQNLNHDAMYWYRQDPGQGLRLIYYSQIVNDFQKGDIAEGYSVSREKKESFPLTVTSAQKNPTAFYLCASSPQTGANEKLFFGSGTQLSVL.

This clone was seen once. The V call is TRBV5-8, the J call TRBJ2-6, with D unresolved. V was cut by 0 bases and J by 4 bases, with 14 bases left in between. The CDR3 totals 17 residues. In germline, CDR1 is SGHTS, CDR2 YDEGEE. Here the CDR3 DNA reads TGTGCCAGCAGCTTGGCCCGGGCGCGTTCGGGGGCCAACGTCCTGACTTTC. This gives the protein CASSLARARSGANVLTF.

This chain connects TRBV18 to TRBJ2-2, with D tentatively TRBD1 (6 bases). Germline CDR1 and CDR2: KGHSH and LQKENI. This CDR3 has 17 amino acids. V dropped 4 bases and J dropped 1 base, with 16 bases sitting between them. In DNA form, the CDR3 reads TGTGCCAGCTCACGGGGCCTGGCAGGGGTGAACACCGGGGAGCTGTTTTTT. It specifies CASSRGLAGVNTGELFF. The variable domain in full, completed from reference TRBV18 and TRBJ2-2, reads NAGVMQNPRHLVRRRGQEARLRCSPMKGHSHVYWYRQLPEEGLKFMVYLQKENIIDESGMPKERFSAEFPKEGPSILRIQQVVRGDSAAYFCASSRGLAGVNTGELFFGEGSRLTVL.

The gene calls are TRBV4-2 and TRBJ1-2, with a weak D call TRBD1 (6 bases). This CDR3 comprises 14 residues. Germline lookup yields CDR1 LGHNA and CDR2 YNFKEQ. The V end was cut by 3 bases, the J end by 3 bases, with 11 bases between. CDR3 sequence reads: CASSHYGQHYGYTF. The CDR3 DNA sequence: TGTGCCAGCAGCCACTACGGACAGCACTATGGCTACACCTTC.